The 10 T cell receptor beta chains below all came from one sample that was sequenced in a study of PD-1 blockade in classical Hodgkin lymphoma. Sequencing was performed with immunoSEQ multiplex PCR; in TCRdb, only in-frame clones are kept and a portion is missing. There are around 30,000 clones in the sample; around 88% occur only once, and 0.22% lies in the top ten. Documented time point: newly diagnosed, previously untreated cHL patient sample. Magnetic negative selection of thawed PBMCs was the method by which CD4+ T cells were purified. The sample comprised CD4+ T cells from blood. The receptors derive from a human donor with classical Hodgkin lymphoma.

The V and J genes are TRBV2 and TRBJ2-5; 11 bases match TRBD2. Germline V gene sequence: CDR1 SNHLY, CDR2 FYNNEI. The CDR3 sequence is 16 residues long. V lost 2 bases, J lost 2 bases, and 4 bases stayed unmatched. This CDR3 is CASSERASGGQETQYF. CDR3 sequence (DNA): TGTGCCAGCAGTGAAAGGGCTAGCGGGGGGCAAGAGACCCAGTACTTC.

The chain recombines TRBV5-4 with TRBJ1-4; TRBD1 is a possible D gene (6 bases). Germline CDR1 reads SGHNT; CDR2 reads YYREEE (reference sequence). This CDR3 is built from 15 residues. The V end lost 0 bases, the J end lost 10 bases, and 16 bases lay between the germline ends. The CDR3, as DNA: TGTGCCAGCAGCTTGGCCCAGGGGAATGATGGAAAACTGTTTTTT. Amino acids: CASSLAQGNDGKLFF.

The chain couples TRBV29-1 to TRBJ2-7; D not resolved. CDR3 length equals 12 residues. The V gene's germline CDR1 is SQVTM and CDR2 ANQGSEA. Trimming removed 5 bases at V and 8 bases at J, with 16 bases between. The CDR3: CSVLQTSGKQYF. Here the CDR3 DNA reads TGCAGCGTTTTACAGACTTCAGGCAAGCAGTACTTC.

The sample holds a few counts of this clone. The genes are TRBV20-1 and TRBJ1-1; D remains unclear. The germline V and J ends were trimmed by 4 bases and 6 bases, with 9 bases remaining between them. Germline CDR1 and CDR2: DFQATT and SNEGSKA (reference sequence). This CDR3 contains 11 residues. The CDR3 reads CSATRGPEAFF. The CDR3 DNA sequence: TGCAGTGCTACTCGAGGTCCTGAAGCTTTCTTT.

This chain connects TRBV11-2 to TRBJ2-2, with unresolved D. CDR1 is SGHAT and CDR2 is FQNNGV in the germline V gene. The CDR3 has 13 amino acids. Trimming cost V 6 bases and J 7 bases, with 12 bases left between them. In nucleotides, the CDR3 is TGTGCCAGCAGTTCTCGCATGGACGGGGAGCTGTTTTTT. Amino acids: CASSSRMDGELFF.

This clone has only one observation. This chain connects TRBV5-6 to TRBJ1-5; TRBD1 matches at 7 bases. Germline lookup yields CDR1 SGHDT and CDR2 YYEEEE. The V segment lost 4 bases and the J segment 2 bases; nucleotides outside the gene matches: 6. This CDR3 has 15 amino acids. The CDR3 loop reads CASSPGTVGNQPQHF. CDR3 bases: TGTGCCAGCAGCCCCGGGACAGTTGGCAATCAGCCCCAGCATTTT.

The chain couples TRBV5-1 to TRBJ2-7; 13 bases agree with TRBD2. CDR1 is SGHRS, CDR2 YFSETQ, per germline. With V trimmed by 0 bases and J by 6 bases, 0 bases remained unmatched. The CDR3 is made up of 14 amino acids. CDR3 DNA sequence: TGCGCCAGCAGCTTGGGACTAGCGGGAGGCGAGCAGTACTTC. It is translated as CASSLGLAGGEQYF.

V usage is TRBV11-2 and J usage is TRBJ1-2, with a weak D call TRBD1 (5 bases). The V and J ends lost 1 base and 3 bases respectively, with 12 bases between them. Germline values: CDR1 SGHAT, CDR2 FQNNGV. The CDR3 consists of 15 residues. The CDR3 sequence is CASSLAGTGHYGYTF. The CDR3 DNA reads as TGTGCCAGCAGCTTAGCTGGTACAGGACACTATGGCTACACCTTC.

The chain has TRBV28 and TRBJ1-5; a weak D match, TRBD1 (5 bases). Trimming removed 6 bases at V and 5 bases at J, with 11 bases between. This CDR3 comprises 13 residues. Germline V gives CDR1 MDHEN, CDR2 SYDVKM. CDR3 residues: CASSYRSHQPQHF. The CDR3 region has the DNA TGTGCCAGCAGCTACAGGTCTCATCAGCCCCAGCATTTT.

This rearrangement joins TRBV10-2 to TRBJ2-7; 12 bases agree with TRBD2. Per the germline V gene, CDR1 is WSHSY and CDR2 is SAAADI. Germline trimming cut 0 bases from V and 7 bases from J; bases unmatched to any gene: 7. CDR3 length: 16 amino acids. CDR3 loop: CASSESRTSGIREQYF. CDR3 DNA sequence: TGCGCCAGCAGTGAGTCAAGGACTAGCGGGATTAGGGAGCAGTACTTC.